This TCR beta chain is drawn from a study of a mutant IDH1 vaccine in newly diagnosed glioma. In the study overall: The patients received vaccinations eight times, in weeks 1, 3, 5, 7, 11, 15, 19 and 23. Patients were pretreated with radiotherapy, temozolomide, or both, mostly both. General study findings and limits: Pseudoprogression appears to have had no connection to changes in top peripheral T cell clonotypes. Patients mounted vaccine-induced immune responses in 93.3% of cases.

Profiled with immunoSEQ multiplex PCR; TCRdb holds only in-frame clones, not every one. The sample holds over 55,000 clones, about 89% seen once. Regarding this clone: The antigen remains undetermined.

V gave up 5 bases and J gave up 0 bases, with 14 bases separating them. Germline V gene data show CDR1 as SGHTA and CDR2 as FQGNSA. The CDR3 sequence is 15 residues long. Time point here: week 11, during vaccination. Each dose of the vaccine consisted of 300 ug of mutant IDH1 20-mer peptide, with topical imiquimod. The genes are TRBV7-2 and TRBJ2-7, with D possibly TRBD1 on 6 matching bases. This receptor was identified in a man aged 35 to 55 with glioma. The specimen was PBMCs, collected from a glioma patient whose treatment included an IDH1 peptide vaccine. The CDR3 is CASSARSGDSYEQYF. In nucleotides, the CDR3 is TGTGCCAGCAGCGCCCGCTCAGGGGACTCCTACGAGCAGTACTTC.